This entry describes one T cell receptor beta chain. Antigen unknown. PCR was performed using 60 Vbeta and 13 Jbeta primers. In the original workflow: Unique TCR beta chains numbered around 75 million in a later analysis, with about 11 million shared. The protocol was immunoSEQ multiplex PCR, while the TCRdb copy is restricted to in-frame clones and leaves out a portion. D and trimming come from the DNA, and the V and J calls and clone size come from that table. The sample contains under 200,000 clones, around 85% of which appear only once. This sample was included in a study of cytomegalovirus exposure and HLA in healthy donors. The overall study: Early release data held 75 million to 90 million unique TCRs from HLA-typed donors. Of all 398 donors who were genotyped, under 90% belonged to the Caucasian-associated ancestry cluster. Study conclusions and caveats: CMV serostatus alone was available as immune exposure information.

The length of the CDR3 is 15 residues. V lost 0 bases to trimming and J lost 4 bases; unmatched junction nucleotides: 6. Germline CDR1 and CDR2: SGDLS and YYNGEE. Sequencing was done on a sample of PBMCs. The chain combines TRBV9 with TRBJ1-2; 7 nucleotides match TRBD1. The sequence was collected from a male donor in good health and CMV-seronegative. CDR3 residues: CASSVDSGGFYGYTF. DNA for the CDR3: TGTGCCAGCAGCGTAGATTCAGGGGGGTTCTATGGCTACACCTTC. The whole variable domain, remainder taken from reference TRBV9 and TRBJ1-2, is DSGVTQTPKHLITATGQRVTLRCSPRSGDLSVYWYQQSLDQGLQFLIQYYNGEERAKGNILERFSAQQFPDLHSELNLSSLELGDSALYFCASSVDSGGFYGYTFGSGTRLTVV.